This T cell receptor (beta chain) was captured by sequencing in a study of blood T cell repertoires in COVID-19. Study-wide context: Acute and convalescent COVID-19 specimens originated in the United States, Italy and Spain.

Between the trimmed V and J ends, which lost 1 base and 7 bases, there was a span of 10 bases. Per germline, CDR1 MGHRA and CDR2 YSYEKL. This CDR3 has 13 amino acids. In the authors' methods: Quantification of nucleated cells was approximated via reference gene primer amplification. The repertoire was sequenced with immunoSEQ multiplex PCR; TCRdb's copy has only in-frame clones and lacks some. The D gene and trimming were derived from the DNA, and the V and J assignments and clone size from that table. The profile shows approximately 350,000 clones, around 87% of them singletons. Source material: PBMCs or T cells enriched from blood (not recorded which). This receptor was obtained from a man between 18 and 35 years old who had recovered from COVID-19. This chain uses TRBV4-1 with TRBJ1-1; D gene uncertain. The CDR3: CASSQAKRGEAFF. CDR3 bases: TGCGCCAGCAGCCAAGCGAAGCGAGGTGAAGCTTTCTTT.